This entry describes one TCR beta chain. What it binds is not known. The data stem from a study of Ad26.COV2.S vaccination and SARS-CoV-2 variants. Study information: Ad26.COV2.S shots went into the muscle once or twice, 56 days apart. Study findings and constraints: Individuals receiving vaccine had higher spike-specific TCR breadth than placebo recipients did. There was reportedly substantial breadth in spike-specific CD8+ and CD4+ T cell responses after vaccination.

The treatment here: over 15 received Ad26.COV2.S at low or high dose, single or two shots; roughly five received placebo; per-sample allocation not given. It was on day 63 after the first vaccine or placebo injection that samples were taken. The CDR3 sequence is 19 residues long. Germline loops: CDR1 SGHRS, CDR2 YFSETQ. Deletions cut 2 bases from V and 0 bases from J, with 18 bases between. Only in-frame clones appear in the TCRdb table, and some are missing; sequencing was by immunoSEQ multiplex PCR. The table records hundreds of thousands of clones, about 83% of them present only once. The input for sequencing was peripheral blood, taken in a trial of Ad26.COV2.S vaccine versus placebo. This TCR came from a person between 18 and 60 years old who received the Ad26.COV2.S COVID-19 vaccine or a placebo. The chain joins TRBV5-1 to TRBJ2-6; TRBD1 is a possible D gene (6 bases). The CDR3, as DNA: TGCGCCAGCAGCTTACCCCTAGGGACATTCCACTCTGGGGCCAACGTCCTGACTTTC. This sequence encodes CASSLPLGTFHSGANVLTF.